These 24 T cell receptor beta chains were all obtained from the same sample, sequenced in a study of shared clonotypes between healthy human individuals. The table came from immunoSEQ multiplex PCR; TCRdb's copy has only in-frame clones and leaves some out. Of 490,000 or so clones listed, roughly 85% are singletons. Sequences were obtained from PBMCs. These TCRs come from a woman aged 40 to 50 in good health. Some clones in this sample may be carry-over from other donors' samples.

This chain connects TRBV7-9 to TRBJ1-2, with TRBD1 matching 7 bases. The germline gives CDR1 SEHNR, CDR2 FQNEAQ (reference sequence). This CDR3 region has 12 residues. V lost 5 bases to trimming and J lost 6 bases; unmatched junction nucleotides: 3. This chain's CDR3 is CASSQDRDGYTF. The CDR3 nucleotides read TGTGCCAGCAGCCAAGACAGGGATGGCTACACCTTC.

The chain employs TRBV13 and TRBJ2-2, with TRBD2 matching over 8 bases. The CDR3 has 20 amino acids. Unmatched junction bases numbered 22, after V lost 5 bases and J lost 5 bases. Germline loops: CDR1 PRHDT, CDR2 FYEKMQ (reference sequence). In nucleotides, the CDR3 is TGTGCCAGCAGCAAATTATCCGGGCGGCCGGGACTAGTTACAACCGGGGAGCTGTTTTTT. Its protein is CASSKLSGRPGLVTTGELFF.

This clone was found a few times. The chain has TRBV4-3 and TRBJ2-3; D perhaps matches TRBD1 (6 bases). This CDR3 has 17 amino acids. Germline V gene lookup returns CDR1 LGHNA and CDR2 YSLEER. Trimming stripped 0 bases from V and 2 bases from J, with 15 bases between. The CDR3 reads CASSQDQQGDHTDTQYF. In DNA, the CDR3 is TGCGCCAGCAGCCAAGATCAACAGGGTGACCACACAGATACGCAGTATTTT.

V gene TRBV5-1 combines with J gene TRBJ2-7; 8 bases agree with TRBD1. After removal of 4 bases from V and 6 bases from J, the junction contained 9 bases not matched to a gene. The CDR3 is 14 amino acids. The germline V gene encodes CDR1 SGHRS and CDR2 YFSETQ. In DNA form, the CDR3 reads TGCGCCAGCAGCCCGGGACAGGCCACCGGCGAGCAGTACTTC. It encodes CASSPGQATGEQYF.

V gene TRBV2 combines with J gene TRBJ2-7, with 10 bases identical to TRBD2. Germline values: CDR1 SNHLY, CDR2 FYNNEI. The CDR3 consists of 14 residues. The J segment lost 2 bases and the V segment lost 7 bases, leaving 5 bases of the junction unmatched. The CDR3 here is CASIGLAVTYEQYF. Written as DNA, the CDR3 is TGTGCCAGCATAGGACTAGCGGTCACCTACGAGCAGTACTTC. Drawing the rest from reference TRBV2 and TRBJ2-7, the complete variable domain is EPEVTQTPSHQVTQMGQEVILRCVPISNHLYFYWYRQILGQKVEFLVSFYNNEISEKSEIFDDQFSVERPDGSNFTLKIRSTKLEDSAMYFCASIGLAVTYEQYFGPGTRLTVT.

In DNA form, the CDR3 reads TGTGCCAGCAGCGGGGTTAGTCGCTACGAGCAGTACTTC. Amino acids: CASSGVSRYEQYF. The chain carries TRBV11-2 and TRBJ2-7; D remains unclear. Germline lookup yields CDR1 SGHAT and CDR2 FQNNGV. This CDR3 has 13 amino acids. V lost 5 bases, J lost 3 bases, and 11 bases lay in between.

The chain's CDR3 is CASSEALAGGYEQYF. The DNA of the CDR3 is TGTGCCAGCAGTGAGGCACTAGCGGGCGGCTACGAGCAGTACTTC. The chain has TRBV2 and TRBJ2-7; 9 bases align to TRBD2. J was trimmed by 3 bases and V by 3 bases; bases with no gene match: 6. CDR1 SNHLY and CDR2 FYNNEI come from the germline V gene. The CDR3 extends over 15 amino acids.

The V gene is TRBV6-6, the J gene TRBJ2-7; 8 positions match TRBD2. After removal of 5 bases from V and 1 base from J, the junction contained 1 base not matched to a gene. Germline-derived CDR1 and CDR2 are MNHNY and SVGAGI (reference sequence). The CDR3 extends over 13 amino acids. CDR3 loop: CASSVAGSYEQYF. In nucleotides, the CDR3 is TGTGCCAGCAGTGTAGCGGGGTCCTACGAGCAGTACTTC.

In DNA, the CDR3 is TGCGCCAGCAGCAACAGGACTAGCGGAACCTACGAGCAGTACTTC. It is translated as CASSNRTSGTYEQYF. The chain uses TRBV5-1 and TRBJ2-7; 10 bases are a match to TRBD2. The germline CDR1 and CDR2 sequences are SGHRS and YFSETQ. The V segment lost 4 bases and the J segment 2 bases; nucleotides outside the gene matches: 6. The CDR3 contains 15 residues. Variable domain in full (rest from reference TRBV5-1 and TRBJ2-7): KAGVTQTPRYLIKTRGQQVTLSCSPISGHRSVSWYQQTPGQGLQFLFEYFSETQRNKGNFPGRFSGRQFSNSRSEMNVSTLELGDSALYLCASSNRTSGTYEQYFGPGTRLTVT.

The chain couples TRBV7-2 to TRBJ2-3, with TRBD2 matching over 13 bases. CDR1 and CDR2 (germline): SGHTA, FQGNSA. This CDR3 is 17 amino acids long. V lost 2 bases, J lost 6 bases, and 8 bases stayed unmatched. CDR3 sequence (DNA): TGTGCCAGCAGCTTAAGACTAGCGGGAGGATCAGGGGATACGCAGTATTTT. It specifies CASSLRLAGGSGDTQYF.

This clone was seen just once. The chain uses TRBV10-3 and TRBJ2-2; 9 bases line up with TRBD2. Germline V CDR1 and CDR2: ENHRY, SYGVKD. The junction had 2 bases not matched to a gene; V was cut back by 0 bases and J by 0 bases. The CDR3 covers 17 residues. The CDR3 spells CAISESRLAANTGELFF. The CDR3, as DNA: TGTGCCATCAGTGAGTCCAGACTAGCGGCGAACACCGGGGAGCTGTTTTTT.

This clone was seen a handful of times. V is TRBV10-3 and J is TRBJ1-2; D is undetermined. CDR3 length: 11 residues. CDR1 is ENHRY, CDR2 SYGVKD, per germline. V lost 4 bases and J lost 6, with 6 bases in between. CDR3 sequence: CAISAGDGYTF. DNA of the CDR3: TGTGCCATCAGTGCCGGAGATGGCTACACCTTC.

This chain links TRBV6-1 with TRBJ2-1, with 9 positions matching TRBD1. With 4 bases clipped from V and 6 bases from J, the junction kept 7 bases outside the gene matches. CDR1 and CDR2 (germline): MNHNS, SASEGT. This CDR3 has 15 amino acids. In DNA form, the CDR3 reads TGTGCCAGCAGTGGGACAGGGGTAGAGGGCAATGAGCAGTTCTTC. This codes for CASSGTGVEGNEQFF.

This clone showed up many times. This chain connects TRBV9 to TRBJ1-1; D is undetermined. Germline loops: CDR1 SGDLS, CDR2 YYNGEE. Trimming shortened V by 0 bases and J by 1 base, and 16 bases separated the two germline ends. This CDR3 region has 17 residues. CDR3 protein: CASSVGFGFRGNTEAFF. The CDR3 DNA is TGTGCCAGCAGCGTAGGGTTCGGGTTCCGAGGGAACACTGAAGCTTTCTTT.

J is TRBJ2-7 and V is TRBV27; the D gene is possibly TRBD2 (5 bases). The germline V gene encodes CDR1 MNHEY and CDR2 SMNVEV (reference sequence). The V and J ends lost 3 bases and 0 bases respectively, with 15 bases between them. The CDR3 contains 16 residues. The CDR3 here is CASSFGRGRGSYEQYF. The CDR3 nucleotides read TGTGCCAGCAGTTTCGGAAGAGGACGGGGCTCCTACGAGCAGTACTTC.

The chain uses TRBV25-1 and TRBJ2-7; no reliable D call. Germline values: CDR1 MGHDK, CDR2 SYGVNS. The CDR3 has 15 residues. V was shortened by 0 bases and J by 6 bases, with 15 bases between the two germline ends. The CDR3, as DNA: TGTGCCAGCAGTGAATATGGCCGGCCTATGGGCGAGCAGTACTTC. This sequence encodes CASSEYGRPMGEQYF.

J is TRBJ2-3 and V is TRBV21-1; the DNA was not used to check the table's D call, TRBD2. TRBV21-1 is termed a pseudogene. There are 15 residues in the CDR3. CDR3 amino acids: CASSTTECCTDTQYF. The CDR3 coding sequence is TGTGCCAGCAGCACCACGGAGTGTTGCACAGATACGCAGTATTTT.

This chain uses TRBV25-1 with TRBJ1-1, with TRBD1 matching over 10 bases. The length of the CDR3 is 15 residues. Germline-derived CDR1 and CDR2 are MGHDK and SYGVNS. V lost 4 bases to trimming and J lost 8 bases; unmatched junction nucleotides: 10. This CDR3 is CASSGAGTGATEAFF. CDR3 DNA: TGTGCCAGCAGTGGAGCCGGGACAGGGGCTACCGAAGCTTTCTTT. The full variable domain, rest sourced from reference TRBV25-1 and TRBJ1-1, is EADIYQTPRYLVIGTGKKITLECSQTMGHDKMYWYQQDPGMELHLIHYSYGVNSTEKGDLSSESTVSRIRTEHFPLTLESARPSHTSQYLCASSGAGTGATEAFFGQGTRLTVV.

This clone occurred once. V usage is TRBV30 and J usage is TRBJ2-7; 9 nucleotides align to TRBD1. Germline CDR1 is GTSNPN and CDR2 is SVGIG (reference sequence). The CDR3 runs 15 residues. With V trimmed by 0 bases and J by 5 bases, 8 bases remained unmatched. CDR3 sequence (DNA): TGTGCCTGGAGTGTACAGGGGGCGAGCTGGAACGAGCAGTACTTC. Translated: CAWSVQGASWNEQYF.

This chain links TRBV7-3 with TRBJ2-3; 7 nucleotides line up with TRBD1. Germline CDR1 SGHTA, CDR2 FQGTGA. The J segment lost 5 bases and the V segment lost 5 bases, leaving 7 bases of the junction unmatched. CDR3 length: 14 residues. The CDR3 reads CASSLGQEQDTQYF. CDR3 DNA: TGTGCCAGCAGCCTCGGACAGGAACAAGATACGCAGTATTTT.

This chain connects TRBV2 to TRBJ2-7, with D perhaps TRBD2 (5 bases). CDR1 is SNHLY, CDR2 FYNNEI, per germline. Trimming cost V 4 bases and J 9 bases, with 19 bases left between them. The CDR3 length is 14 residues. As DNA, the CDR3 is TGTGCCAGCAGTGGAGCGGCAGCCGCCCTGGGGCAGTACTTC. It translates to CASSGAAAALGQYF. The full variable domain, in which reference TRBV2 and TRBJ2-7 provide the parts outside the CDR3, is EPEVTQTPSHQVTQMGQEVILRCVPISNHLYFYWYRQILGQKVEFLVSFYNNEISEKSEIFDDQFSVERPDGSNFTLKIRSTKLEDSAMYFCASSGAAAALGQYFGPGTRLTVT.

V gene TRBV6-4 combines with J gene TRBJ2-1; TRBD2 matches 9 bases. The CDR3 has 16 amino acids. The V gene's germline CDR1 is MRHNA and CDR2 SNTAGT. The V and J ends lost 2 bases and 0 bases, in that order; junction bases with no gene match: 2. CDR3 protein: CASSDRLAASYNEQFF. DNA for the CDR3: TGTGCCAGCAGTGACCGACTAGCGGCCTCCTACAATGAGCAGTTCTTC.

The chain has TRBV5-6 and TRBJ2-5; 7 bases match TRBD1. Trimming at V came to 0 bases and at J to 5 bases, leaving 4 bases not matched to a gene. This CDR3 has 14 amino acids. Germline V lookup: CDR1 SGHDT, CDR2 YYEEEE. For the CDR3, the DNA is TGTGCCAGCAGCTTGGTGACAGGGCTTGAGACCCAGTACTTC. It codes for CASSLVTGLETQYF.

The genes are TRBV6-5 and TRBJ1-1; D not certain. Germline CDR1 MNHEY, CDR2 SVGAGI. V lost 7 bases to trimming and J lost 2 bases, with 14 bases between them. The length of the CDR3 is 14 residues. DNA of the CDR3: TGTGCCAGCATCCCCCCTGGCGTCAACACTGAAGCTTTCTTT. Amino acids: CASIPPGVNTEAFF.